This TCR beta chain was sequenced for a study of T cell responses to AZD1222 COVID-19 vaccine. With 2 bases clipped from V and 5 bases from J, the junction kept 4 bases outside the gene matches. The germline gives CDR1 MNHEY, CDR2 SVGAGI. The CDR3 covers 15 residues. Assay used: immunoSEQ multiplex PCR; TCRdb lists only in-frame clones, some missing. The top ten clones hold approximately 1.7% of a sample with some 180,000 clones, roughly nine tenths of them seen once. The material sequenced was peripheral blood, taken 28 days after the second AZD1222 dose. The clonotype was recovered from an adult who received the AZD1222 COVID-19 vaccine. The gene calls are TRBV6-5 and TRBJ2-3; 10 bases map to TRBD2. This CDR3 reads CASSYSGGARDTQYF. The DNA for the CDR3 is TGTGCCAGCAGTTACAGCGGGGGGGCAAGAGATACGCAGTATTTT.